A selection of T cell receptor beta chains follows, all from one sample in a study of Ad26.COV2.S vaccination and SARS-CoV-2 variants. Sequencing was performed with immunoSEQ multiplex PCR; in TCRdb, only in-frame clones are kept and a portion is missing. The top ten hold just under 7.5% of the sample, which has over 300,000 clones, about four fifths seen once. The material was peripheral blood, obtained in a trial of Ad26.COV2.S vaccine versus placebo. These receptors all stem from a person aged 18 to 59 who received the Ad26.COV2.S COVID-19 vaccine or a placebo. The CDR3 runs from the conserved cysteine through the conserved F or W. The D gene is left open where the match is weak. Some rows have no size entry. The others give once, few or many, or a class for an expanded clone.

CDR3nt: TGTGCCAGCAGCGATACGGGACGGACAGACTTC
CDR3aa: CASSDTGRTDF
d_gene: -
j_gene: TRBJ2-7
v_gene: TRBV3-1/TRBV3-2
abundance: -

CDR3nt: TGTGCCAGCAGTTACGCAGAGAATAATTCACCCCTCCACTTT
CDR3aa: CASSYAENNSPLHF
d_gene: -
j_gene: TRBJ1-6
v_gene: TRBV6-5
abundance: -

CDR3nt: TGTGCCAGCAGCTTAGAAGGCAGGGGGTCAGATACGCAGTATTTT
CDR3aa: CASSLEGRGSDTQYF
d_gene: TRBD1
j_gene: TRBJ2-3
v_gene: TRBV7-6
abundance: -

CDR3nt: TGTGCCAGCAGCTTAGGGTCGACTAGCGGCAAGCAGTACTTC
CDR3aa: CASSLGSTSGKQYF
d_gene: TRBD2
j_gene: TRBJ2-7
v_gene: TRBV7-2
abundance: -

CDR3nt: TGTGCCAGCAGCGCATACGCCCGGGAGTACGAGCAGTACTTC
CDR3aa: CASSAYAREYEQYF
d_gene: -
j_gene: TRBJ2-7
v_gene: TRBV9
abundance: once

CDR3nt: TGTGCCAGCAGCTTACTCGGACAGCCGGTTTCCTACGAGCAGTACTTC
CDR3aa: CASSLLGQPVSYEQYF
d_gene: -
j_gene: TRBJ2-7
v_gene: TRBV7-2
abundance: -

CDR3nt: TGTGCCAGCAGTTTATCTGATAGGGGACTCAGGGGGACTGAAGCTTTCTTT
CDR3aa: CASSLSDRGLRGTEAFF
d_gene: TRBD1
j_gene: TRBJ1-1
v_gene: TRBV27
abundance: -

CDR3nt: TGTGCCAGCAGCTATGACATCTCTGGGGCCAACGTCCTGACTTTC
CDR3aa: CASSYDISGANVLTF
d_gene: -
j_gene: TRBJ2-6
v_gene: TRBV2
abundance: -

CDR3nt: TGTGCCAGCAGTTCTCTCACCGGGACAGGGATTTACGAGCAGTACTTC
CDR3aa: CASSSLTGTGIYEQYF
d_gene: TRBD1
j_gene: TRBJ2-7
v_gene: TRBV27
abundance: -

CDR3nt: TGTGCCAGCAGCCAAGGGGGAGGCGGGAGGAAGTTTAAAGAGACCCAGTACTTC
CDR3aa: CASSQGGGGRKFKETQYF
d_gene: TRBD2
j_gene: TRBJ2-5
v_gene: TRBV3-1/TRBV3-2
abundance: -

CDR3nt: TGTGCCAGCAGACCGGACGGCTGGGAAAAACTGTTTTTT
CDR3aa: CASRPDGWEKLFF
d_gene: -
j_gene: TRBJ1-4
v_gene: TRBV12-3/TRBV12-4
abundance: -

CDR3nt: TGCAGCGTTGGCCAGGGGGATAATGAAAAACTGTTTTTT
CDR3aa: CSVGQGDNEKLFF
d_gene: TRBD1
j_gene: TRBJ1-4
v_gene: TRBV29-1
abundance: -

CDR3nt: TGTGCCATCGGTGGACTAGCGGGGATTGCAGATACGCAGTATTTT
CDR3aa: CAIGGLAGIADTQYF
d_gene: TRBD2
j_gene: TRBJ2-3
v_gene: TRBV10-3
abundance: -

CDR3nt: TGTGCCAGCTCACCACCGCGGGGAGATCAGCCCCAGCATTTT
CDR3aa: CASSPPRGDQPQHF
d_gene: -
j_gene: TRBJ1-5
v_gene: TRBV18
abundance: -

CDR3nt: TGCGCCAGCAGCCTCAGCCGGGACGGGTGGGATACGCAGTATTTT
CDR3aa: CASSLSRDGWDTQYF
d_gene: -
j_gene: TRBJ2-3
v_gene: TRBV4-1
abundance: -

CDR3nt: TGTGCCAGCAGCTCCCCCTCCTACGAGCAGTACTTC
CDR3aa: CASSSPSYEQYF
d_gene: -
j_gene: TRBJ2-7
v_gene: TRBV9
abundance: -

CDR3nt: TGTGCCAGCTCACCCGTTCAGGGGGCCCTCGGGCCCCAGCATTTT
CDR3aa: CASSPVQGALGPQHF
d_gene: TRBD1
j_gene: TRBJ1-5
v_gene: TRBV18
abundance: -

CDR3nt: TGTGCCAGCAGTTACACCCTAGCGGTGACTCAAGAGACCCAGTACTTC
CDR3aa: CASSYTLAVTQETQYF
d_gene: TRBD2
j_gene: TRBJ2-5
v_gene: TRBV6-2/TRBV6-3
abundance: -

CDR3nt: TGTGCCAGCAGTTACTCGGGGGAGCAGTACTTC
CDR3aa: CASSYSGEQYF
d_gene: -
j_gene: TRBJ2-7
v_gene: TRBV6-6
abundance: -

CDR3nt: TGTGCCAGTATCAGGGGGGAAGGGGGCAATCAGCCCCAGCATTTT
CDR3aa: CASIRGEGGNQPQHF
d_gene: TRBD1
j_gene: TRBJ1-5
v_gene: TRBV6-6
abundance: once

CDR3nt: TGTGCCACCGTGAGAACTACAGGGGAAGGTGGCTACACCTTC
CDR3aa: CATVRTTGEGGYTF
d_gene: TRBD1
j_gene: TRBJ1-2
v_gene: TRBV19
abundance: -

CDR3nt: TGTGCCAGCAGCACCCAAACTAGCGCGAGTCCCACAGATACGCAGTATTTT
CDR3aa: CASSTQTSASPTDTQYF
d_gene: TRBD2
j_gene: TRBJ2-3
v_gene: TRBV11-3
abundance: -

CDR3nt: TGTGCCAGCAGCAGGACAGACGATGGCTACACCTTC
CDR3aa: CASSRTDDGYTF
d_gene: -
j_gene: TRBJ1-2
v_gene: TRBV7-9
abundance: few

CDR3nt: TGTGCCAGCTCACCATCCACAGATACGCAGTATTTT
CDR3aa: CASSPSTDTQYF
d_gene: -
j_gene: TRBJ2-3
v_gene: TRBV18
abundance: -

CDR3nt: TGTGCCAGTTCTAGACAAGGGAACATGAACACTGAAGCTTTCTTT
CDR3aa: CASSRQGNMNTEAFF
d_gene: -
j_gene: TRBJ1-1
v_gene: TRBV19
abundance: -

CDR3nt: TGTGCCAGCGAAAGACAGTCGAGAGTTGAGCAGTTCTTC
CDR3aa: CASERQSRVEQFF
d_gene: -
j_gene: TRBJ2-1
v_gene: TRBV2
abundance: once

CDR3nt: TGTGCCAGTAGGGGACAGGGCTCCTATAATTCACCCCTCCACTTT
CDR3aa: CASRGQGSYNSPLHF
d_gene: TRBD1
j_gene: TRBJ1-6
v_gene: TRBV19
abundance: once

CDR3nt: TGTGCCAGCAGCCCTAGCGCCAATGAGCAGTTCTTC
CDR3aa: CASSPSANEQFF
d_gene: -
j_gene: TRBJ2-1
v_gene: TRBV11-3
abundance: -

CDR3nt: TGCGCCAGCAGCTTGCCAGGGAGGAACGAGCAGTACTTC
CDR3aa: CASSLPGRNEQYF
d_gene: -
j_gene: TRBJ2-7
v_gene: TRBV5-1
abundance: -

CDR3nt: TGCGCCAGCAGCCAAGCGGGAGGGCCCCACGAGCAGTACTTC
CDR3aa: CASSQAGGPHEQYF
d_gene: TRBD2
j_gene: TRBJ2-7
v_gene: TRBV5-1
abundance: -

CDR3nt: TGTGCCACCAGTGGCGACAGTTCTGAAAAACTGTTTTTT
CDR3aa: CATSGDSSEKLFF
d_gene: -
j_gene: TRBJ1-4
v_gene: TRBV24-1
abundance: once

CDR3nt: TGTGCCAGCAGTCTCCGAGTGGGGGGAGGCTACACCTTC
CDR3aa: CASSLRVGGGYTF
d_gene: -
j_gene: TRBJ1-2
v_gene: TRBV6-2/TRBV6-3
abundance: -

CDR3nt: TGTGCCAGCACCCCGGTCCGGGGCTATGGCTACACCTTC
CDR3aa: CASTPVRGYGYTF
d_gene: -
j_gene: TRBJ1-2
v_gene: TRBV6-5
abundance: -